Reported below is one T cell receptor (beta chain). The antigen this receptor binds is unknown. Base qualities are not recorded, but no much larger clone differs from it by a single base. Using the deep immunoSEQ assay, TCR CDR3 regions were amplified from genomic DNA by multiplex PCR. Extracted genomic DNA from each cell subset was spread evenly across all wells of several immunoSEQ 96-well plates, with each plate serving as a replicate. For sorted subsets, about 200 ng genomic DNA, equal to about 30,000 T cell genomes, was loaded into each replicate PCR. The purified libraries were quantified using a Qubit 3.0 fluorometer, sized with a Bioanalyzer 2100, and then quantified again using the KAPA Library Quantification kit. Every immunoSEQ 96-well plate was sequenced on a separate single-read 150-cycle Illumina NextSeq 550 flow cell. From the authors' description of their analysis: Because only junctional sequences without quality scores were contained in the immunoSEQ output, filtering matching that applied to full-length reads could not be performed. To assign V/J genes and CDR3, sequences were annotated against IMGT germline references using PyIR, a Python wrapper for IgBLAST v1.9. Any read was removed if the V/J assignment was weak (E-value above 1e-6), the CDR3 was missing, or the read contained stop codons, out-of-frame junctions, or ambiguous translated residues. V3J clonotypes were defined as sequences sharing the same inferred V gene, J gene, and CDR3 amino acid sequence. Percentage overlap between repertoires was computed as shared unique clonotypes divided by the size of the smaller repertoire. Three approaches were used to assess repertoire richness: RTK rarefaction, the Chao1 estimator, and Recon v2.1 estimates of unobserved clonotypes. For all TCRbeta clonotypes obtained by the gDNA method from a few donors, generation probabilities were computed with OLGA. TCRdb re-hosts the immuneACCESS table, in-frame sequences only. Its copies lack some clones; in the studies checked, an unresolved V gene accounts for under half of them, and the cause for the rest is not known. V, J and clone size are those of that table, while D and trimming were read from the DNA. Present in this sample are some 2,400,000 clones, roughly 95% of which were seen just once. Around 0.13% of the sample is taken by the ten largest.

Healthy HIV-negative adults with no recently reported acute infections or vaccinations were included as donors. Only Caucasian adults living in Nashville, Tennessee, USA were represented among the donors. CD4+ T cells were enriched through magnetic negative selection, after which naive cells were positively selected on CD45RA and the remaining negative fraction served as the memory subset. Blood was collected by leukapheresis, and PBMCs were isolated by Ficoll-Histopaque density gradient centrifugation and then cryopreserved in liquid nitrogen vapor phase. Purity and quantity of every magnetically sorted T cell population were checked by analytical flow cytometry. Each sorted fraction had its genomic DNA isolated and then quantified by UV absorbance on a Nanodrop 2000c. Sequences LNHDA (CDR1) and SQIVND (CDR2) are obtained from the germline V gene (reference sequence). The V end gives up 5 bases and the J end 7 bases, leaving 7 bases in the junction not matched to a gene. From cysteine to phenylalanine, the CDR3 is 15 amino acids long. Only the CDR3 region is kept as DNA, spanning 45 bases read in frame from base 1.

The sample is drawn from a study of shared clonotypes between healthy human individuals (dated by TCRdb to 2018 to 2020). With regard to the full study: A couple of women and three men aged 18 to 49 years were included in the cohort. For each donor, CD4 naive and CD4 memory were each given three plates, CD8 naive was given two plates, and CD8 memory was given one plate. To estimate repertoire size and how much clonotypes are shared between individuals, the study performed deep sequencing of blood TCR repertoires from a handful of healthy adults. To increase sequencing depth and limit assay-specific biases, different laboratories used diverse techniques to prepare libraries and sequence TCR repertoires. Leukapheresis yielded between about 0.85 and 10 billion PBMCs per donor.

Beyond this particular receptor, the publication reports: Higher generation probabilities were observed for clonotypes shared by all four sorted-subset donors than for non-shared clonotypes. Even with the large sequencing depth, rarefaction of the sorted-subset datasets indicated that sequencing was incomplete. Across a few donors, about 5.2% of naive CD4, 3.5% of naive CD8, about 2.3% of memory CD4, and approximately 0.4% of memory CD8 clonotypes were shared. Because the study included a small number of donors, the genetic and exposure-history diversity represented was limited. Sampling was limited to blood, and TCR repertoires in tissue likely differ from TCR repertoires in blood. Naive subsets generally had larger estimated clonotype richness than memory subsets did. Pairwise subsampling led to the expectation that sequencing depth would affect the degree of clonotype sharing among donors.

Recombination connected TRBV19 to TRBJ1-6, and TRBD1 matches 8 of the central bases. The source of this sequence is a man in his late teens or twenties in good health. Material: naive CD4+ T cells sorted from blood. Explained via the paper, the cell subset or site label denotes: CD45RA+ positively selected. The DNA sequence is as follows: TGTGCCAGTAGTGTCCGACAGGGGACCAATTCACCCCTCCACTTT. Its protein is CASSVRQGTNSPLHF.